The 26 T cell receptor beta chains reported below all come from one sample, sequenced in a study of blood T cell repertoires in COVID-19 (dated by TCRdb to 2018 to 2021). Library preparation employed the immunoSEQ multiplex PCR assay. Drawn from immuneACCESS, this table holds only the in-frame rearrangements with V and J called that TCRdb kept. Clones are partly lost; checked studies trace under half to an unresolved V gene and leave the rest unexplained. The sample includes around 150,000 clones, with 75% to 80% observed a single time. Less than 3% of the sample belongs to the ten largest clones. The source material was PBMCs or T cells enriched from blood (not recorded which). The receptors were sampled from a woman in her fifties or sixties who had recovered from COVID-19.

The chain employs TRBV7-9 and TRBJ1-6, with D unclear. The length of the CDR3 is 16 residues. Germline-derived CDR1 and CDR2 are SEHNR and FQNEAQ (reference sequence). V was pared by 1 base and J by 0 bases, with 7 bases between. The CDR3 nucleotides read TGTGCCAGCAGCTTAGACAGAAGCTCCTATAATTCACCCCTCCACTTT. Translation: CASSLDRSSYNSPLHF. Full variable domain (missing parts from reference TRBV7-9 and TRBJ1-6): DTGVSQNPRHKITKRGQNVTFRCDPISEHNRLYWYRQTLGQGPEFLTYFQNEAQLEKSRLLSDRFSAERPKGSFSTLEIQRTEQGDSAMYLCASSLDRSSYNSPLHFGNGTRLTVT.

The gene calls are TRBV7-3 and TRBJ1-1; TRBD1 might be the D (6 bases). V was trimmed by 5 bases and J by 3 bases, leaving 10 bases between them. Germline loops: CDR1 SGHTA, CDR2 FQGTGA. The CDR3 loop spans 13 amino acids. The CDR3 DNA follows: TGTGCCAGCAGCCCCGACAGGTACACTGAAGCTTTCTTT. It yields the protein CASSPDRYTEAFF.

The rearrangement links TRBV6-1 to TRBJ1-1; TRBD1 agrees at 7 bases. CDR1 and CDR2 from the germline V gene are MNHNS and SASEGT. The ends lost 3 bases at V and 6 bases at J; junction bases unmatched: 7. The CDR3 runs 14 residues. CDR3 nucleotide sequence: TGTGCCAGCAGTGATGACAGGGAAAGGCCTGAAGCTTTCTTT. Encoded protein: CASSDDRERPEAFF.

The gene calls are TRBV11-2 and TRBJ1-5, with no clear D. Germline loops: CDR1 SGHAT, CDR2 FQNNGV. The ends were cut back, 0 bases at V and 6 bases at J, with 15 bases in the middle. The CDR3 is 16 residues long. The CDR3 DNA sequence: TGTGCCAGCAGCTTAGATACAAGGGCGCGGGGTCAGCCCCAGCATTTT. Protein product: CASSLDTRARGQPQHF.

The V call is TRBV7-9, the J call TRBJ2-5, with TRBD2 matching over 13 bases. V lost 5 bases to trimming and J lost 3 bases; unmatched junction nucleotides: 6. There are 16 residues in the CDR3. Germline CDR1 SEHNR, CDR2 FQNEAQ (reference sequence). The CDR3 sequence is CASSTWTSGSEETQYF. DNA for the CDR3: TGTGCCAGCAGCACCTGGACTAGCGGGAGTGAAGAGACCCAGTACTTC.

The V and J genes are TRBV3-1 (or the pseudogene TRBV3-2) and TRBJ2-5; 10 bases match TRBD2. The V gene end was trimmed by 0 bases and the J gene end by 4 bases; junction bases not matched to a gene: 5. CDR3 length equals 16 residues. Germline V gene lookup returns CDR1 LGHDT and CDR2 YNNKEL (reference sequence). The CDR3 coding sequence is TGTGCCAGCAGCCAAGATCGGTCTAGCGGGGGAGAGACCCAGTACTTC. Protein product: CASSQDRSSGGETQYF.

The J gene is TRBJ1-6, the V gene TRBV6-4; possible D gene TRBD1, 5 bases. This CDR3 has 13 residues. From germline, CDR1 is MRHNA and CDR2 SNTAGT. V lost 4 bases to trimming and J lost 6 bases, with 7 bases between them. CDR3 in DNA: TGTGCCAGCAGTGGGACAAGTAATTCACCCCTCCACTTT. Translation gives CASSGTSNSPLHF.

The chain carries TRBV28 and TRBJ1-1; 9 nucleotides line up with TRBD1. The CDR3 has 14 amino acids. Germline CDR1 MDHEN, CDR2 SYDVKM. With V trimmed by 6 bases and J by 11 bases, 13 bases remained unmatched. As DNA, the CDR3 is TGTGCCAGCAGGCTCACATCCGGGACAGGGCGCGCTTTCTTT. Protein sequence: CASRLTSGTGRAFF.

The rearrangement links TRBV5-8 to TRBJ1-5; 9 bases are a match to TRBD1. CDR1 SGHTS and CDR2 YDEGEE come from the germline V gene. J was trimmed by 3 bases and V by 4 bases; bases with no gene match: 8. CDR3 length: 16 amino acids. Written as DNA, the CDR3 is TGTGCCAGCAGCCTCCGACAGGGGGTAAACAATCAGCCCCAGCATTTT. As protein: CASSLRQGVNNQPQHF.

The V and J genes are TRBV7-7 and TRBJ2-1, with D possibly matching TRBD2 (5 bases). Germline V CDR1 and CDR2: SSHAT, FNYEAQ (reference sequence). V was cut by 1 base and J by 7 bases, with 8 bases left in between. The CDR3 sequence is 13 residues long. The chain's CDR3 is CASSLVGDNEQFF. CDR3 DNA sequence: TGTGCCAGCAGCTTAGTCGGGGATAATGAGCAGTTCTTC.

This clone showed up just once. The CDR3 nucleotides read TGTGCCAGCAGTCCAGCGGGAGGGGAGACCCAGTACTTC. Its translation: CASSPAGGETQYF. The chain couples TRBV27 to TRBJ2-5; 10 bases are shared with TRBD2. The CDR3 totals 13 residues. Unmatched junction bases numbered 2, after V lost 5 bases and J lost 5 bases. Germline V gene sequence: CDR1 MNHEY, CDR2 SMNVEV (reference sequence).

V is TRBV2 and J is TRBJ2-7; possibly TRBD2 for D (7 bases). The CDR3 has 14 residues. With 6 bases removed from V and 6 bases from J, the gap between germline ends came to 18 bases. Germline CDR1 is SNHLY and CDR2 is FYNNEI. CDR3 in DNA: TGTGCCAGCAGCCCTCGGCGGGGGCAAGGCGAGCAGTACTTC. Its protein product is CASSPRRGQGEQYF.

This clone was counted between two and nine times. The chain combines TRBV5-1 with TRBJ2-4; 12 nucleotides align to TRBD2. The CDR3 contains 16 residues. CDR1 is SGHRS and CDR2 is YFSETQ in the germline V gene. After removal of 4 bases from V and 8 bases from J, the junction contained 10 bases not matched to a gene. CDR3 region: CASSPTTSGGRYIQYF. CDR3 sequence (DNA): TGCGCCAGCAGCCCGACCACTAGCGGGGGGCGATACATTCAGTACTTC.

This clone was seen a handful of times. The chain is built from TRBV11-3 and TRBJ2-3; maybe TRBD1 (6 bases). Trimming took 5 bases from V and 4 from J, leaving 13 bases between them. Per the germline V gene, CDR1 is SGHNT and CDR2 is YENEEA. There are 14 residues in the CDR3. The CDR3 sequence: CASSHDRRPDTQYF. In DNA form, the CDR3 reads TGTGCCAGCAGCCACGACAGGCGCCCAGATACGCAGTATTTT.

The rearrangement links TRBV9 to TRBJ2-2; the D is unclear. In germline, CDR1 is SGDLS, CDR2 YYNGEE. The V end was cut by 3 bases, the J end by 7 bases, with 7 bases between. There are 12 residues in the CDR3. CDR3 nucleotide sequence: TGTGCCAGCAGCGAGCCTCTCGGGGAGCTGTTTTTT. Amino acid sequence: CASSEPLGELFF. The full variable domain, rest sourced from reference TRBV9 and TRBJ2-2, is DSGVTQTPKHLITATGQRVTLRCSPRSGDLSVYWYQQSLDQGLQFLIQYYNGEERAKGNILERFSAQQFPDLHSELNLSSLELGDSALYFCASSEPLGELFFGEGSRLTVL.

J is TRBJ1-1 and V is TRBV18, with 7 positions matching TRBD1. The trim removed 3 bases at V and 6 bases at J, leaving 7 bases unmatched. This CDR3 has 14 amino acids. The germline gives CDR1 KGHSH, CDR2 LQKENI. CDR3 sequence: CASSPQDRASEAFF. CDR3 nucleotides: TGTGCCAGCTCACCTCAAGACAGGGCTTCTGAAGCTTTCTTT. Complete variable domain (other parts from reference TRBV18 and TRBJ1-1): NAGVMQNPRHLVRRRGQEARLRCSPMKGHSHVYWYRQLPEEGLKFMVYLQKENIIDESGMPKERFSAEFPKEGPSILRIQQVVRGDSAAYFCASSPQDRASEAFFGQGTRLTVV.

The chain recombines TRBV5-1 with TRBJ1-2; 7 nucleotides line up with TRBD1. The V gene end was trimmed by 1 base and the J gene end by 4 bases; junction bases not matched to a gene: 10. This CDR3 is 16 amino acids long. Germline V gene sequence: CDR1 SGHRS, CDR2 YFSETQ. The CDR3 nucleotides are TGCGCCAGCAGCTTGACCTGGGACAGAACATTCTATGGCTACACCTTC. It specifies CASSLTWDRTFYGYTF.

This clone has only a few counts. The rearrangement joins TRBV7-9 to TRBJ1-3, with 8 bases lining up with TRBD1. There are 15 residues in the CDR3. J gave up 4 bases and V 1 base, and 3 bases lay outside the gene matches. Germline values: CDR1 SEHNR, CDR2 FQNEAQ (reference sequence). The CDR3 DNA follows: TGTGCCAGCAGCTTAGGGACAGGGAACGGAAACACCATATATTTT. Its translation is CASSLGTGNGNTIYF.

This clone was observed at least ten times. The CDR3: CASSVTSSGAETQYF. The CDR3 bases are TGTGCCAGCAGTGTGACTTCGAGCGGCGCGGAGACCCAGTACTTC. The chain is built from TRBV6-4 and TRBJ2-5; D is perhaps TRBD2 (5 bases). This CDR3 is 15 amino acids long. Between the trimmed V and J ends, which lost 4 bases and 5 bases, there was a span of 17 bases. Germline CDR1 and CDR2: MRHNA and SNTAGT.

This clone was found a few times. The chain recombines TRBV18 with TRBJ1-6, with 9 nucleotides matching TRBD1. The J segment lost 7 bases and the V segment lost 0 bases, leaving 4 bases of the junction unmatched. From germline, CDR1 is KGHSH and CDR2 LQKENI. The CDR3 length is 16 residues. CDR3 sequence: CASSPPSGQGNSPLHF. In DNA form, the CDR3 reads TGTGCCAGCTCACCACCGTCTGGACAGGGGAATTCACCCCTCCACTTT.

The chain is built from TRBV29-1 and TRBJ2-7; weak D call: TRBD2 (5 bases). V dropped 4 bases and J dropped 1 base, with 11 bases sitting between them. Germline V gene data show CDR1 as SQVTM and CDR2 as ANQGSEA. The CDR3 totals 13 residues. CDR3 DNA: TGCAGCGTTGCGGAGGCCCTTTCCTACGAGCAGTACTTC. This translates into CSVAEALSYEQYF.

J is TRBJ1-5 and V is TRBV7-8; 8 bases match TRBD1. The J segment lost 6 bases and the V segment lost 1 base, leaving 11 bases of the junction unmatched. Germline-derived CDR1 and CDR2 are SGHVS and FQNEAQ. This CDR3 is built from 17 residues. CDR3 region: CASSLVSGGSLLQPQHF. The CDR3 DNA reads as TGTGCCAGCAGCTTAGTATCAGGGGGCAGCCTTCTTCAGCCCCAGCATTTT. The variable domain in full, with the rest retrieved from reference TRBV7-8 and TRBJ1-5, is GAGVSQSPRYKVAKRGQDVALRCDPISGHVSLFWYQQALGQGPEFLTYFQNEAQLDKSGLPSDRFFAERPEGSVSTLKIQRTQQEDSAVYLCASSLVSGGSLLQPQHFGDGTRLSIL.

There are a few counts of this clone. CDR3 residues: CASSVAGGNTEAFF. The CDR3 region has the DNA TGTGCCAGCAGCGTAGCGGGGGGTAACACTGAAGCTTTCTTT. This chain uses TRBV9 with TRBJ1-1, with D possibly being TRBD1 (5 bases). CDR3 length: 14 amino acids. Looked up from germline, CDR1 is SGDLS and CDR2 is YYNGEE. V shed 0 bases and J shed 2 bases, with 8 bases lying between them.

In its sample, this clone was seen a few times. CDR3: CASSQGGAGGHRNEQFF. In nucleotides, the CDR3 is TGTGCCAGCAGCCAAGGAGGAGCGGGAGGCCATCGGAATGAGCAGTTCTTC. The rearrangement links TRBV3-1 (or the pseudogene TRBV3-2) to TRBJ2-1, with 9 bases matching TRBD2. The CDR3 has 17 residues. The trim removed 1 base at V and 7 bases at J, leaving 11 bases unmatched. The V gene's germline CDR1 is LGHDT and CDR2 YNNKEL (reference sequence).

The V gene is TRBV6-1, the J gene TRBJ1-2; 7 nucleotides line up with TRBD1. From germline, CDR1 is MNHNS and CDR2 SASEGT. The CDR3 runs 15 residues. V dropped 1 base and J dropped 4; count of bases not matched to a gene: 6. The chain's CDR3 is CASSEGQGNAYGYTF. CDR3 coding DNA: TGTGCCAGCAGTGAAGGACAGGGAAACGCCTATGGCTACACCTTC.

The V and J genes are TRBV12-2 and TRBJ1-4. TRBV12-2 is designated a pseudogene. The CDR3 has 17 residues. CDR3 loop: CASRPRGGATTNEKLFF. CDR3 in DNA: TGTGCAAGTCGCCCCCGGGGGGGTGCAACTACTAATGAAAAACTGTTTTTT.